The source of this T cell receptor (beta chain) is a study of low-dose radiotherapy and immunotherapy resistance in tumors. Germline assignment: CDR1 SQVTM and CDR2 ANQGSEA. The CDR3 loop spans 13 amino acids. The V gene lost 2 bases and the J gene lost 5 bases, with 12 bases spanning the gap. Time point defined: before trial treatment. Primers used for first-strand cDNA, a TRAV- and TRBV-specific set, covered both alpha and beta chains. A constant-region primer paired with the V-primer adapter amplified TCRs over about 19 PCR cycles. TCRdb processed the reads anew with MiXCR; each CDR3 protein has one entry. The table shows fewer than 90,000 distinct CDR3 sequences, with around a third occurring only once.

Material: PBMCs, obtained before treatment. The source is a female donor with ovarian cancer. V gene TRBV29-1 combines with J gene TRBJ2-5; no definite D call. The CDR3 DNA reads TGCAGCGTTGAATCCGGGCTGGAGGAGACCCAGTACTTC. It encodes CSVESGLEETQYF.